The rows below give T cell receptor beta chains drawn from one sample of a study of PD-L1 blockade in urothelial cancer. The table came from immunoSEQ multiplex PCR; TCRdb's copy has only in-frame clones and leaves some out. The data contain about 90,000 clones, less than 90% of them seen just once; the ten biggest clones take up roughly 8%. Sequences were derived from PBMCs, sampled around atezolizumab (anti-PD-L1) treatment. The receptors originated from a man in his 70s with urothelial cancer. Each CDR3 is given with its conserved first and last residue. The D gene is left open where the match is weak. Expanded clones are given a class, and other clones once, few, many or no size at all.

CDR3 DNA: TGTGCCACCTCCCCCAGGACAGGAGGGGGGCCCCAGCATTTT
CDR3 protein: CATSPRTGGGPQHF
clone size: NA
D gene: TRBD1
CDR3 length: 14
J gene: TRBJ1-5
V gene: TRBV15

CDR3 DNA: TGTGCCAGCAGCTTACAGGTTACCGGGGAGCTGTTTTTT
CDR3 protein: CASSLQVTGELFF
clone size: NA
D gene: NA
CDR3 length: 13
J gene: TRBJ2-2
V gene: TRBV11-2

CDR3 DNA: TGTGCCAGTAGTATATCCGACAGGGAACAAGAGACCCAGTACTTC
CDR3 protein: CASSISDREQETQYF
clone size: NA
D gene: TRBD1
CDR3 length: 15
J gene: TRBJ2-5
V gene: TRBV19

CDR3 DNA: TGTGCCAGCAGTCCGACAGGGCCAATGGCTGAAGCTTTCTTT
CDR3 protein: CASSPTGPMAEAFF
clone size: NA
D gene: TRBD1
CDR3 length: 14
J gene: TRBJ1-1
V gene: TRBV2

CDR3 DNA: TGTGCCAGCAGGGCCGGGACAGAGGCGTCCGGGGAGCTGTTTTTT
CDR3 protein: CASRAGTEASGELFF
clone size: NA
D gene: TRBD1
CDR3 length: 15
J gene: TRBJ2-2
V gene: TRBV2

CDR3 DNA: TGCGCCAGCAGCCCGGGGACAGGGGTTACTGAAGCTTTCTTT
CDR3 protein: CASSPGTGVTEAFF
clone size: NA
D gene: TRBD1
CDR3 length: 14
J gene: TRBJ1-1
V gene: TRBV5-1

CDR3 DNA: TGTGCCAGCAACCAACTAGAAAACACCGGGGAGCTGTTTTTT
CDR3 protein: CASNQLENTGELFF
clone size: NA
D gene: NA
CDR3 length: 14
J gene: TRBJ2-2
V gene: TRBV9

CDR3 DNA: TGTGCCAGCCGGGGGGGCCGAGGCACAGATACGCAGTATTTT
CDR3 protein: CASRGGRGTDTQYF
clone size: NA
D gene: TRBD2
CDR3 length: 14
J gene: TRBJ2-3
V gene: TRBV6-5

CDR3 DNA: TGTGCCAGCAGCTTGTTAGACTACGAGCAGTACTTC
CDR3 protein: CASSLLDYEQYF
clone size: NA
D gene: NA
CDR3 length: 12
J gene: TRBJ2-7
V gene: TRBV5-8

CDR3 DNA: TGTGCCAGTAGTCGGACAGGGGAGGCTGGAAACACCATATATTTT
CDR3 protein: CASSRTGEAGNTIYF
clone size: few
D gene: TRBD1
CDR3 length: 15
J gene: TRBJ1-3
V gene: TRBV19

CDR3 DNA: TGTGCCAGCAGCGTACAGGGATCGAACACTGAAGCTTTCTTT
CDR3 protein: CASSVQGSNTEAFF
clone size: few
D gene: NA
CDR3 length: 14
J gene: TRBJ1-1
V gene: TRBV7-8

CDR3 DNA: TGCAGCGTTGAGGCGACAATGAACACTGAAGCTTTCTTT
CDR3 protein: CSVEATMNTEAFF
clone size: few
D gene: NA
CDR3 length: 13
J gene: TRBJ1-1
V gene: TRBV29-1

CDR3 DNA: TGCGCCAGCAGCCAAGTCGAGGCAAACTCTGGAAACACCATATATTTT
CDR3 protein: CASSQVEANSGNTIYF
clone size: NA
D gene: NA
CDR3 length: 16
J gene: TRBJ1-3
V gene: TRBV4-1

CDR3 DNA: TGTGCCAGCTCACCAGAACAGGGAAGCAATCAGCCCCAGCATTTT
CDR3 protein: CASSPEQGSNQPQHF
clone size: NA
D gene: NA
CDR3 length: 15
J gene: TRBJ1-5
V gene: TRBV18

CDR3 DNA: TGCGCCAGCAGCTTGGCGTCAGGGAGGTTGAATGAGCAGTTCTTC
CDR3 protein: CASSLASGRLNEQFF
clone size: NA
D gene: NA
CDR3 length: 15
J gene: TRBJ2-1
V gene: TRBV5-1

CDR3 DNA: TGTGCCAGCAGCCTGGACATCGACTCCTACGAGCAGTACTTC
CDR3 protein: CASSLDIDSYEQYF
clone size: NA
D gene: NA
CDR3 length: 14
J gene: TRBJ2-7
V gene: TRBV5-4

CDR3 DNA: TGTGCCAGCTCAAGCGGGGCGGGTTCGGACTACAATGAGCAGTTCTTC
CDR3 protein: CASSSGAGSDYNEQFF
clone size: NA
D gene: TRBD2
CDR3 length: 16
J gene: TRBJ2-1
V gene: TRBV9

CDR3 DNA: TGCGCCAGCAGCCAACCTATGGCAGATACGCAGTATTTT
CDR3 protein: CASSQPMADTQYF
clone size: few
D gene: NA
CDR3 length: 13
J gene: TRBJ2-3
V gene: TRBV4-1

CDR3 DNA: TGTGCCAGCACCCCCGAGGGGGGGGCCGGGACCCAGTACTTC
CDR3 protein: CASTPEGGAGTQYF
clone size: NA
D gene: NA
CDR3 length: 14
J gene: TRBJ2-5
V gene: TRBV6-6

CDR3 DNA: TGTGCCAGCAGCTTAATGCGGGGCAATGAGCAGTTCTTC
CDR3 protein: CASSLMRGNEQFF
clone size: few
D gene: NA
CDR3 length: 13
J gene: TRBJ2-1
V gene: TRBV7-3

CDR3 DNA: TGTGCCAGCAGCTTAGGGACAGGGGATGAGACCCAGTACTTC
CDR3 protein: CASSLGTGDETQYF
clone size: once
D gene: TRBD1
CDR3 length: 14
J gene: TRBJ2-5
V gene: TRBV7-2

CDR3 DNA: TGTGCCAGCAAGAGGACAATGTGGGATACGCAGTATTTT
CDR3 protein: CASKRTMWDTQYF
clone size: NA
D gene: NA
CDR3 length: 13
J gene: TRBJ2-3
V gene: TRBV6-6

CDR3 DNA: TGCGCCAGCACCGACGACTATGAGCAGTTCTTC
CDR3 protein: CASTDDYEQFF
clone size: NA
D gene: NA
CDR3 length: 11
J gene: TRBJ2-1
V gene: TRBV10-1

CDR3 DNA: TGTGCCAGCAGACCCGCCCGGGACTCCAATGAGCAGTTCTTC
CDR3 protein: CASRPARDSNEQFF
clone size: NA
D gene: NA
CDR3 length: 14
J gene: TRBJ2-1
V gene: TRBV7-8

CDR3 DNA: TGTGCCAGCAGCTCCCTCTCGACTAGCGGGGCACCATCCTACGAGCAGTACTTC
CDR3 protein: CASSSLSTSGAPSYEQYF
clone size: NA
D gene: TRBD2
CDR3 length: 18
J gene: TRBJ2-7
V gene: TRBV11-2

CDR3 DNA: TGTGCCAGCAGCTCCCGTGGTAGCGGCACAGATACGCAGTATTTT
CDR3 protein: CASSSRGSGTDTQYF
clone size: NA
D gene: NA
CDR3 length: 15
J gene: TRBJ2-3
V gene: TRBV7-2

CDR3 DNA: TGTGCCAGCAGCTTGGGGGGTTACACCGGGGAGCTGTTTTTT
CDR3 protein: CASSLGGYTGELFF
clone size: NA
D gene: NA
CDR3 length: 14
J gene: TRBJ2-2
V gene: TRBV7-2

CDR3 DNA: TGTGCCAGCAGCTTCAAGGACAGGTCGGCGGAGCAGTACTTC
CDR3 protein: CASSFKDRSAEQYF
clone size: NA
D gene: TRBD1
CDR3 length: 14
J gene: TRBJ2-7
V gene: TRBV5-4

CDR3 DNA: TGTGCCACCAGCCACTTCTCGGGGGAAAGAGCCAAAAACATTCAGTACTTC
CDR3 protein: CATSHFSGERAKNIQYF
clone size: NA
D gene: NA
CDR3 length: 17
J gene: TRBJ2-4
V gene: TRBV19

CDR3 DNA: TGTGCCAGCAGTGAAGTGGCAGGGGGCGGCAATCAGCCCCAGCATTTT
CDR3 protein: CASSEVAGGGNQPQHF
clone size: few
D gene: TRBD1
CDR3 length: 16
J gene: TRBJ1-5
V gene: TRBV2

CDR3 DNA: TGTGCCAGCAGACTAGGACAGACCCAAGAGACCCAGTACTTC
CDR3 protein: CASRLGQTQETQYF
clone size: NA
D gene: NA
CDR3 length: 14
J gene: TRBJ2-5
V gene: TRBV5-6

CDR3 DNA: TGTGCCAGCAGCGCGCGAACTAGCGGTACCTACAATGAGCAGTTCTTC
CDR3 protein: CASSARTSGTYNEQFF
clone size: NA
D gene: TRBD2
CDR3 length: 16
J gene: TRBJ2-1
V gene: TRBV9

CDR3 DNA: TGCGCCAGCAGCCTCCCGGGGACTAGCGTTTCCTACGAGCAGTACTTC
CDR3 protein: CASSLPGTSVSYEQYF
clone size: NA
D gene: TRBD2
CDR3 length: 16
J gene: TRBJ2-7
V gene: TRBV4-3

CDR3 DNA: TGTGCCAGCAGTGAATGGACTAGCGGTTACAATGAGCAGTTCTTC
CDR3 protein: CASSEWTSGYNEQFF
clone size: NA
D gene: TRBD2
CDR3 length: 15
J gene: TRBJ2-1
V gene: TRBV6-1

CDR3 DNA: TGCGCCAGCAGCCAAGACTTGGCGGGGGGCTACAATGAGCAGTTCTTC
CDR3 protein: CASSQDLAGGYNEQFF
clone size: NA
D gene: TRBD2
CDR3 length: 16
J gene: TRBJ2-1
V gene: TRBV4-1

CDR3 DNA: TGTGCCAGCAGCGGACTAGTGGGGGGTGAGCAGTTCTTC
CDR3 protein: CASSGLVGGEQFF
clone size: NA
D gene: NA
CDR3 length: 13
J gene: TRBJ2-1
V gene: TRBV9

CDR3 DNA: TGTGCCAGTAGTATCCGGCGGACTGAAGCTTTCTTT
CDR3 protein: CASSIRRTEAFF
clone size: few
D gene: NA
CDR3 length: 12
J gene: TRBJ1-1
V gene: TRBV19

CDR3 DNA: TGTGCCAGCAGCGAACGACAGGGGCTAGAGACCCAGTACTTC
CDR3 protein: CASSERQGLETQYF
clone size: NA
D gene: TRBD1
CDR3 length: 14
J gene: TRBJ2-5
V gene: TRBV7-8

CDR3 DNA: TGTGCCAGCAGCTTAGGACTAGCGGGAGTCCCCGGGGAGCTGTTTTTT
CDR3 protein: CASSLGLAGVPGELFF
clone size: NA
D gene: TRBD2
CDR3 length: 16
J gene: TRBJ2-2
V gene: TRBV7-9